This entry lists 8 T cell receptor beta chains sequenced from one sample in a study of vaccination and CD4 T cells after COVID-19 (dated by TCRdb to the early 2020s). Libraries were constructed by PCR. Sequencer: Illumina iSeq 100. DNA from cultured CD4+ T cells underwent TCR sequencing with the Oncomine TCR Beta short-read assay at the Johns Hopkins FTIC core. TCRdb reprocessing: public reads trimmed at Q25 with fastp, clones called with MiXCR, in-frame beta chains kept. Rows merge per CDR3 protein into single entries with the most common DNA and genes. A total of over 4,500 distinct CDR3 sequences appear in this sample, roughly half of them only once. The top ten constitute around 20% of the sample. No cognate antigen is known for these TCRs. What the treatment or condition label conveys for this sample: approximately 9-day PBMC culture with coronavirus spike peptide pools or control peptides (ViraFEST assay).

Sequencing was done on a sample of CD4+ T cells from blood, cultured in vitro. These receptors were taken from a human donor who had recovered from COVID-19.

The rearrangement links TRBV12-3 or TRBV12-4 to TRBJ2-5; TRBD2 matches at 7 bases. The V segment lost 6 bases and the J segment 2 bases; nucleotides outside the gene matches: 9. This CDR3 comprises 15 residues. Here the CDR3 reads CASSTSGANQETQYF. The CDR3 DNA follows: TGTGCCAGCAGCACAAGCGGGGCGAATCAAGAGACCCAGTACTTC.

This clonotype was seen a handful of times. The V and J genes are TRBV5-1 and TRBJ1-1; maybe TRBD1 (5 bases). Germline V gene sequence: CDR1 SGHRS, CDR2 YFSETQ. The CDR3 extends over 18 amino acids. The V gene lost 0 bases and the J gene lost 6 bases, with 24 bases spanning the gap. CDR3 loop: CASSLAGMGGYGGAEAFF. The CDR3 bases are TGCGCCAGCAGCTTGGCCGGGATGGGAGGTTATGGGGGTGCTGAAGCTTTCTTT.

The chain links TRBV7-8 to TRBJ2-5; D uncertain. Per the germline V gene, CDR1 is SGHVS and CDR2 is FQNEAQ. Between the trimmed V and J ends, which lost 3 bases and 4 bases, there was a span of 15 bases. This CDR3 contains 15 residues. CDR3: CASSFIRALGETQYF. Here the CDR3 DNA reads TGTGCCAGCAGCTTCATCCGGGCCTTGGGAGAGACCCAGTACTTC.

The J gene is TRBJ1-1, the V gene TRBV19; D might be TRBD1 (6 bases). Trimming took 6 bases from V and 0 from J, leaving 8 bases between them. CDR3 length: 13 amino acids. Germline V CDR1 and CDR2: LNHDA, SQIVND (reference sequence). The CDR3: CASRGQMNTEAFF. The CDR3 nucleotides read TGTGCCAGTAGGGGACAAATGAACACTGAAGCTTTCTTT.

The chain carries TRBV5-4 and TRBJ2-7; possible D gene TRBD2, 6 bases. The CDR3 extends over 12 amino acids. Germline V gene lookup returns CDR1 SGHNT and CDR2 YYREEE (reference sequence). The V and J ends lost 4 bases and 3 bases respectively, with 8 bases between them. CDR3: CASSQEGYEQYF. For the CDR3, the DNA is TGTGCCAGCAGCCAGGAGGGCTACGAGCAGTACTTC.

This chain links TRBV20-1 with TRBJ1-2, with D uncertain. Looked up from germline, CDR1 is DFQATT and CDR2 is SNEGSKA (reference sequence). This CDR3 has 12 residues. The V gene lost 3 bases and the J gene lost 2 bases, with 7 bases spanning the gap. CDR3 DNA sequence: TGCAGTGCTAGGATTCAGAACTATGGCTACACCTTC. Its protein product is CSARIQNYGYTF.

The J gene is TRBJ2-5, the V gene TRBV10-3, with D perhaps matching TRBD1 (7 bases). CDR3 length: 12 residues. Trimming pared 10 bases from V and 5 bases from J, leaving 14 bases between. Per the germline V gene, CDR1 is ENHRY and CDR2 is SYGVKD. CDR3 loop: CASSPGGETQYF. The CDR3 region has the DNA TGTGCCAGTTCTCCAGGGGGGGAGACCCAGTACTTC.

The sample holds a few counts of this clonotype. The DNA of the CDR3 is TGTGCCAGCAGTGAAGCGGGCAGCTCGAACTATGGCTACACCTTC. It translates to CASSEAGSSNYGYTF. V gene TRBV2 combines with J gene TRBJ1-2; D uncertain. The CDR3 covers 15 residues. V lost 0 bases, J lost 2 bases, and 10 bases lay in between. Germline V lookup: CDR1 SNHLY, CDR2 FYNNEI.